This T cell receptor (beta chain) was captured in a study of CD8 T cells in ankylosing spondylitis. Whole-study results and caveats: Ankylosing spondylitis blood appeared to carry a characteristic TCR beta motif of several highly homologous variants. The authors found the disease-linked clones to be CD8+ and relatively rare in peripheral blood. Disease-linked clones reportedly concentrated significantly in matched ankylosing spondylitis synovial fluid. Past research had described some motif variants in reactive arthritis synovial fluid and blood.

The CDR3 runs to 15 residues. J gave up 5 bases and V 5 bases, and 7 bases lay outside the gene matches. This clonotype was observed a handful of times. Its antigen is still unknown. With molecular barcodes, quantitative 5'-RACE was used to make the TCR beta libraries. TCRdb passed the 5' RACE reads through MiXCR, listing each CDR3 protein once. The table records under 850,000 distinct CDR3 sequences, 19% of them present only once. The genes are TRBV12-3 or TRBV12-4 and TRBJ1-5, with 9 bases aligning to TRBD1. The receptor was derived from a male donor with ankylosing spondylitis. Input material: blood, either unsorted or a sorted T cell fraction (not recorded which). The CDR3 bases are TGTGCCAGCAGTCCTGGGACAGGGCTTGATCAGCCCCAGCATTTT. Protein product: CASSPGTGLDQPQHF.